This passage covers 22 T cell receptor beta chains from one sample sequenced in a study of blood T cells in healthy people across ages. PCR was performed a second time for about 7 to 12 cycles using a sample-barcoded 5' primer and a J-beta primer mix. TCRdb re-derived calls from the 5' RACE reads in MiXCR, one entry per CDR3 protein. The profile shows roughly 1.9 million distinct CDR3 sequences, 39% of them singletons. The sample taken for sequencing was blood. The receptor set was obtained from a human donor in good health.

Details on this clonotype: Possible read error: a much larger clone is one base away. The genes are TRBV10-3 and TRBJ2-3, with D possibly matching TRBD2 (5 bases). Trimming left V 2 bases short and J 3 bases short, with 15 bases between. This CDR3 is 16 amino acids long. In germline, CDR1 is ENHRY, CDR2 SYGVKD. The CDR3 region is CAISEPQQRITDTQYF. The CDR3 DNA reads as TGTGCCATCAGTGAGCCTCAACAGCGGATAACAGATACGCAGTATTTT.

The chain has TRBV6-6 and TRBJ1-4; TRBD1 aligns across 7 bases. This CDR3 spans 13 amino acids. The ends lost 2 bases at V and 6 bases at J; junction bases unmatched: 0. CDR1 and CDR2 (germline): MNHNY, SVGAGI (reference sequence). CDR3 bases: TGTGCCAGCAGTTACCAGGGGGATGAAAAACTGTTTTTT. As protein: CASSYQGDEKLFF.

The CDR3 nucleotides are TGTGCCAGCAGTCCCGAACAGAACATCCCGTACTTC. Amino acid sequence: CASSPEQNIPYF. The V gene is TRBV12-3 or TRBV12-4, the J gene TRBJ2-7; D gene ambiguous. Trimming removed 5 bases at V and 12 bases at J, with 17 bases between. The CDR3 sequence is 12 residues long.

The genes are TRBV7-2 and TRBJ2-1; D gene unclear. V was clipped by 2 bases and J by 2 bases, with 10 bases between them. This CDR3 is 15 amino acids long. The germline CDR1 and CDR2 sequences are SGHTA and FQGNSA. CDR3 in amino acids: CASSLREFTYNEQFF. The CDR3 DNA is TGTGCCAGCAGCTTAAGGGAATTTACCTACAATGAGCAGTTCTTC.

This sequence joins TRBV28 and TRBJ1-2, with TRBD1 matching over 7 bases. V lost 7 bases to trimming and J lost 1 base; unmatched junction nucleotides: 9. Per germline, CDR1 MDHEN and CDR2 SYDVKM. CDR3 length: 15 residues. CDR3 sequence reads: CASIPGTALNYGYTF. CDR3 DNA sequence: TGTGCCAGCATTCCGGGGACAGCCCTTAACTATGGCTACACCTTC.

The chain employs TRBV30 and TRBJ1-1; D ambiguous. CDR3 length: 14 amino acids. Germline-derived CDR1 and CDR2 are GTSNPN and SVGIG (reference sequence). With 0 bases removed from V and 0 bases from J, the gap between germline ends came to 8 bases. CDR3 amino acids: CAWSVPQLNTEAFF. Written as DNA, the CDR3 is TGTGCCTGGAGTGTGCCACAGCTGAACACTGAAGCTTTCTTT. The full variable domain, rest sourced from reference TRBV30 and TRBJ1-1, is SQTIHQWPATLVQPVGSPLSLECTVEGTSNPNLYWYRQAAGRGLQLLFYSVGIGQISSEVPQNLSASRPQDRQFILSSKKLLLSDSGFYLCAWSVPQLNTEAFFGQGTRLTVV.

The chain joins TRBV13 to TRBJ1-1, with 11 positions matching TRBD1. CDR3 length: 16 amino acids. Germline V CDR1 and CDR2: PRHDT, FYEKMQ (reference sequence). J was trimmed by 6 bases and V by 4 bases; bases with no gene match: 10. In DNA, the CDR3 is TGTGCCAGCAGCTCGGGTCACCCGGGACAGGGGGCTGAAGCTTTCTTT. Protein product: CASSSGHPGQGAEAFF.

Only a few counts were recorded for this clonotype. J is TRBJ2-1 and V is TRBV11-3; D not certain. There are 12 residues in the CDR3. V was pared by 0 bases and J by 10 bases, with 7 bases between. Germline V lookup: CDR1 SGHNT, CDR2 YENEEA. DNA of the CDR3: TGTGCCAGCAGCTTAGAGGTAACGGAGCAGTTCTTC. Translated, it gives CASSLEVTEQFF.

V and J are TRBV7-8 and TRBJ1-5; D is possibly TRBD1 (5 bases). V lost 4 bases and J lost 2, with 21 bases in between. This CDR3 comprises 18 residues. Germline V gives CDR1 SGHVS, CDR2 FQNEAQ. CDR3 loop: CASSSVTGVGQGNQPQHF. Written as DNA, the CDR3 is TGTGCCAGCAGCTCCGTCACGGGTGTGGGGCAAGGCAATCAGCCCCAGCATTTT.

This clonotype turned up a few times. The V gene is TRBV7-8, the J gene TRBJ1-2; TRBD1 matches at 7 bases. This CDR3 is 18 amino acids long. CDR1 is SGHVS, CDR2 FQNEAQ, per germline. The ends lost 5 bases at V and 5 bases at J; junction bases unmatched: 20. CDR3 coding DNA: TGTGCCAGCAGCACCAGTACAGGGGCCACTACAATCTTTTATGGCTACACCTTC. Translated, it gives CASSTSTGATTIFYGYTF. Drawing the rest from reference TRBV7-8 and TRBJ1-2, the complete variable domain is GAGVSQSPRYKVAKRGQDVALRCDPISGHVSLFWYQQALGQGPEFLTYFQNEAQLDKSGLPSDRFFAERPEGSVSTLKIQRTQQEDSAVYLCASSTSTGATTIFYGYTFGSGTRLTVV.

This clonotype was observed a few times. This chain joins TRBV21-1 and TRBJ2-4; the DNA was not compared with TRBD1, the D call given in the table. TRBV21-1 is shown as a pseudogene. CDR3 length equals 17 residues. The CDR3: CASSKSRTGLAKNIQYF. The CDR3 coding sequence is TGTGCCAGCAGCAAATCTAGGACAGGACTAGCCAAAAACATTCAGTACTTC.

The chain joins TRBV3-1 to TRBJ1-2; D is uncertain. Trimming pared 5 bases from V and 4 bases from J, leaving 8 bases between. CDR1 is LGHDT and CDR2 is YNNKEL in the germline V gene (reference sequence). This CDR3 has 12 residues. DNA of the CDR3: TGTGCCAGCAGCTCGCAAACCTATGGCTACACCTTC. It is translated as CASSSQTYGYTF.

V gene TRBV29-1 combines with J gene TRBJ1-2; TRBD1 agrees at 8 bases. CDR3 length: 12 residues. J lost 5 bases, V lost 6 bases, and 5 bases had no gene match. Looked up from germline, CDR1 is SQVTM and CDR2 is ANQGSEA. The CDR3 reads CSVRTGPYGYTF. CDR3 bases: TGCAGCGTGCGGACAGGGCCGTATGGCTACACCTTC.

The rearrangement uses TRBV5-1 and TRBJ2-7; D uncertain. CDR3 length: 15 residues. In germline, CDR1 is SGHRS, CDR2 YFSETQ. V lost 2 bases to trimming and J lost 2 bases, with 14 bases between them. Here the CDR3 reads CASSFSPRGTYEQYF. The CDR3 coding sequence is TGCGCCAGCAGCTTTTCTCCAAGAGGAACCTACGAGCAGTACTTC.

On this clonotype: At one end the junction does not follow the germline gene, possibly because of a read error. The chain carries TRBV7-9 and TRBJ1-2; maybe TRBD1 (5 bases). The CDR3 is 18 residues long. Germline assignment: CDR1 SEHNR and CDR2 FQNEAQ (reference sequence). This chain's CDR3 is CASSPLLGPTRLLYGCTF. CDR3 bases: TGTGCCAGCAGCCCCCTGCTGGGGCCTACTAGACTTTTATATGGCTGCACCTTC.

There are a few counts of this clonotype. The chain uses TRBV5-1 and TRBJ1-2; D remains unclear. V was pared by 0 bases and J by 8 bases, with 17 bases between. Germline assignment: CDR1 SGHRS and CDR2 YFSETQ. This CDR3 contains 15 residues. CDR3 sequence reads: CASSLDSPPGRGYTF. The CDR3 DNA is TGCGCCAGCAGCTTGGATAGCCCCCCGGGTAGGGGCTACACCTTC. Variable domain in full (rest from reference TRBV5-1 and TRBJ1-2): KAGVTQTPRYLIKTRGQQVTLSCSPISGHRSVSWYQQTPGQGLQFLFEYFSETQRNKGNFPGRFSGRQFSNSRSEMNVSTLELGDSALYLCASSLDSPPGRGYTFGSGTRLTVV.

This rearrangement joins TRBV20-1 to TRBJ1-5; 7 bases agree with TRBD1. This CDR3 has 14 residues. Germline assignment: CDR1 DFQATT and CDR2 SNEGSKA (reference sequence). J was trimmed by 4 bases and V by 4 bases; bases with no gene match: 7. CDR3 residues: CSANDREGNQPQHF. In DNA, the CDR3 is TGCAGTGCTAATGACAGGGAGGGGAATCAGCCCCAGCATTTT.

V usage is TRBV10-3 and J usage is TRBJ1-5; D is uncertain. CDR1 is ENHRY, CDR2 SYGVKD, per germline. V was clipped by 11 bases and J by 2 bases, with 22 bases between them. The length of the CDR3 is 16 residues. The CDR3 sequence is CAFKEVDYLGNQPQHF. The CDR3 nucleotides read TGTGCCTTCAAAGAGGTGGACTACCTCGGCAATCAGCCCCAGCATTTT.

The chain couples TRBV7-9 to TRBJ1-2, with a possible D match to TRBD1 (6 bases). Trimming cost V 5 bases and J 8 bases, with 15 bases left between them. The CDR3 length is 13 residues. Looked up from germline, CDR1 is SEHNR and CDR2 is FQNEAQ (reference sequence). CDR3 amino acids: CASSAHNRVGYTF. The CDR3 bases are TGTGCCAGCAGCGCCCACAACAGGGTCGGCTACACCTTC.

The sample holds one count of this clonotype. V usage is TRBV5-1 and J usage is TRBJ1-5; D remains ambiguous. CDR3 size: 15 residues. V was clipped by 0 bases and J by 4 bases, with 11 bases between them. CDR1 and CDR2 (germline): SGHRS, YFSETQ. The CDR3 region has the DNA TGCGCCAGCAGCTTGGAAGGGCAGTGGAATCAGCCCCAGCATTTT. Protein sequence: CASSLEGQWNQPQHF.

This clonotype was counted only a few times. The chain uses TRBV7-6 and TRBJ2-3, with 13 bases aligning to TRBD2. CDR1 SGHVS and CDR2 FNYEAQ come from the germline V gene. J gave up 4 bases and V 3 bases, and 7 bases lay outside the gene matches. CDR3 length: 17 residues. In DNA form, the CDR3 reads TGTGCCAGCAGCTTGGTGACCGGGACTAGCGGGGCAGATACGCAGTATTTT. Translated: CASSLVTGTSGADTQYF.

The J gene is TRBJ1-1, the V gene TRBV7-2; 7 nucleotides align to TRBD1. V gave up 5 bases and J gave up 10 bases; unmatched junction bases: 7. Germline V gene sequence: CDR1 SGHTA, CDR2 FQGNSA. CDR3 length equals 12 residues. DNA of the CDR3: TGTGCCAGCAGCCGGGCAGGGGGATCAGCTTTCTTT. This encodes CASSRAGGSAFF.